These 10 T cell receptor beta chains were sequenced from one sample in a study of chemoradiotherapy in HPV16-positive cancers. The repertoire was sequenced with immunoSEQ multiplex PCR; TCRdb's copy has only in-frame clones and lacks some. The sample has 30,000 to 40,000 clones, about 89% seen once. The sequences come from blood, collected from a patient who underwent chemoradiotherapy. Receptors originate from a human donor with HPV-associated anogenital cancer.

The V and J genes are TRBV5-8 and TRBJ2-3; 12 bases line up with TRBD2. V shed 4 bases, J shed 2 bases, and the junction held 5 bases outside the gene matches. Germline-derived CDR1 and CDR2 are SGHTS and YDEGEE. The CDR3 runs 16 residues. This CDR3 reads CASSIGLAGLTDTQYF. The CDR3 nucleotides read TGTGCCAGCAGCATAGGACTAGCGGGGCTCACAGATACGCAGTATTTT.

The chain carries TRBV6-5 and TRBJ2-7; the match to TRBD2 covers 12 bases. V was pared by 5 bases and J by 6 bases, with 5 bases of the junction left unmatched. This CDR3 contains 14 residues. Germline V gives CDR1 MNHEY, CDR2 SVGAGI. CDR3 protein: CASSLAGGPSEQYF. CDR3 DNA: TGTGCCAGCAGTCTAGCGGGAGGGCCGAGCGAGCAGTACTTC.

The CDR3 loop is CASSLSWPNTGELFF. DNA of the CDR3: TGTGCCAGCAGTTTATCGTGGCCTAACACCGGGGAGCTGTTTTTT. This chain connects TRBV27 to TRBJ2-2; D not resolved. V lost 0 bases and J lost 2, with 7 bases in between. CDR1 is MNHEY, CDR2 SMNVEV, per germline (reference sequence). This CDR3 region has 15 residues.

This sequence joins TRBV5-6 and TRBJ1-5; D remains ambiguous. Trimming stripped 0 bases from V and 5 bases from J, with 3 bases between. The germline gives CDR1 SGHDT, CDR2 YYEEEE. The CDR3 covers 12 residues. The chain's CDR3 is CASSLVDQPQHF. The CDR3 DNA sequence: TGTGCCAGCAGCTTGGTAGATCAGCCCCAGCATTTT.

The chain joins TRBV7-2 to TRBJ2-5, with D possibly being TRBD1 (8 bases). Matching the DNA end better, TRBJ2-7 makes the J call doubtful. The CDR3 consists of 16 residues. CDR1 and CDR2 from the germline V gene are SGHTA and FQGNSA. CDR3 DNA: TGTGCCAGCAGCTTAGCGTGGAACAGGGGGGGCTACGAGCAGTACTTC. It specifies CASSLAWNRGGYEQYF.

Concerning this clone itself: The same CDR3 also results from other DNA sequences found in this sample. The chain links TRBV7-2 to TRBJ2-3; D is undetermined. CDR1 and CDR2 from the germline V gene are SGHTA and FQGNSA. Trimming removed 2 bases at V and 0 bases at J, with 6 bases between. This CDR3 spans 14 amino acids. The CDR3 DNA follows: TGTGCCAGCAGCTTAATCCGTAGCACAGATACGCAGTATTTT. Amino acids: CASSLIRSTDTQYF.

The V and J genes are TRBV2 and TRBJ2-7; 8 positions match TRBD1. This CDR3 spans 14 amino acids. Per the germline V gene, CDR1 is SNHLY and CDR2 is FYNNEI. J was trimmed by 6 bases and V by 7 bases; bases with no gene match: 11. The DNA of the CDR3 is TGTGCCAGCACCCCGTCGCAGGGGGCCGGCGAGCAGTACTTC. Translation: CASTPSQGAGEQYF.

The V gene is TRBV5-1, the J gene TRBJ2-7; TRBD1 might be the D (7 bases). The V and J ends lost 4 bases and 1 base respectively, with 15 bases between them. CDR3 length: 15 residues. CDR1 is SGHRS, CDR2 YFSETQ, per germline. The DNA for the CDR3 is TGCGCCAGCAGCAAGGAGGGACAGCTGTCCTACGAGCAGTACTTC. Its translation is CASSKEGQLSYEQYF.

V and J are TRBV25-1 and TRBJ2-1; D possibly uses TRBD1 or TRBD2 (5 bases each). Germline loops: CDR1 MGHDK, CDR2 SYGVNS. This CDR3 is 16 amino acids long. The germline V and J ends were trimmed by 4 bases and 4 bases, with 17 bases remaining between them. CDR3 in amino acids: CASSGGMGVLYNEQFF. CDR3 nucleotide sequence: TGTGCCAGCAGTGGGGGTATGGGGGTCCTGTACAATGAGCAGTTCTTC.

V gene TRBV7-2 combines with J gene TRBJ2-7; weak D call: TRBD2 (6 bases). Germline V CDR1 and CDR2: SGHTA, FQGNSA. The CDR3 has 15 residues. The V gene lost 0 bases and the J gene lost 12 bases, with 21 bases spanning the gap. CDR3 bases: TGTGCCAGCAGCTTAGCCCCCGGGACTCAAGACGTTACGTACTTC. Encoded protein: CASSLAPGTQDVTYF.